The clone carrying this T cell receptor (beta chain) has a count of ten or more. Its antigen remains unidentified. The authors extracted at least 5 micrograms of total RNA per sample. Germline CDR1 reads SNHLY; CDR2 reads FYNNEI. V was clipped by 6 bases and J by 8 bases, with 18 bases between them. CDR3 size: 14 residues. This entry belongs to a study of blood T cells in healthy people across ages. The study, taken as a whole, reports: Getting older went along with TCR beta diversity per million T cells dropping roughly linearly.

A second about 6 to 12 cycle PCR used barcoded and J-beta primers. Each CDR3 protein is one row after TCRdb ran MiXCR on the 5' RACE reads. This sample has around 870,000 distinct CDR3 sequences, with 29% found just once. Sequencing was carried out using blood. The sequence came from a woman older than 75 in good health. The rearrangement joins TRBV2 to TRBJ2-3, with a weak D call TRBD2 (5 bases). The CDR3 DNA reads as TGTGCCAGCAGGCTGGAGAGCCCCGGAGGTACGCAGTATTTT. Translation gives CASRLESPGGTQYF.